The clone carrying this TCR beta chain was counted only a few times. Its antigen is not known. The sample originates from a study of CD8 T cells in ankylosing spondylitis. Study-level points and caveats: Significant enrichment of disease-linked clones was reportedly seen in matched ankylosing spondylitis synovial fluid. A CD8+ phenotype characterized the disease-linked clones, which were relatively rare in peripheral blood. Blood of patients with ankylosing spondylitis appeared to be characterized by a TCR beta motif of several highly homologous variants.

TCRdb passed the 5' RACE reads through MiXCR, listing each CDR3 protein once. Of roughly 350,000 distinct CDR3 sequences in the sample, 6.5% to 10% were seen once. Sequencing was performed on blood, either unsorted or a sorted T cell fraction (not recorded which). The receptor was isolated from a male donor with ankylosing spondylitis.

The CDR3: CASSPRRARDTQYF. The CDR3, as DNA: TGTGCCAGCAGTCCTAGGAGGGCGAGGGATACGCAGTATTTT. This chain uses TRBV7-2 with TRBJ2-3; D may be TRBD2 (6 bases). This CDR3 has 14 amino acids. Germline-derived CDR1 and CDR2 are SGHTA and FQGNSA. V was clipped by 6 bases and J by 6 bases, with 16 bases between them. Combining the CDR3 with reference TRBV7-2 and TRBJ2-3 gives the whole variable domain GAGVSQSPSNKVTEKGKDVELRCDPISGHTALYWYRQSLGQGLEFLIYFQGNSAPDKSGLPSDRFSAERTGGSVSTLTIQRTQQEDSAVYLCASSPRRARDTQYFGPGTRLTVL.